A single sample is the source of the 5 T cell receptor beta chains below, sequenced in a study of identical twins. TCRdb fed the 5' RACE reads into MiXCR, producing one record per CDR3 protein. Altogether hundreds of thousands of distinct CDR3 sequences are present, around 6% being singletons, with the ten largest covering roughly 1.8%. The sequenced material came from naive T cells sorted from blood. These receptors were taken from a man younger than 35 in good health.

The chain recombines TRBV30 with TRBJ1-1; TRBD1 is a possible D gene (5 bases). The CDR3 runs 12 residues. V lost 5 bases and J 1 base, leaving 8 bases between the germline ends. Germline V gives CDR1 GTSNPN, CDR2 SVGIG (reference sequence). CDR3 DNA sequence: TGTGCCTGGGGTGGGGGGAACACTGAAGCTTTCTTT. This codes for CAWGGGNTEAFF.

This clonotype was recorded at least ten times. V usage is TRBV20-1 and J usage is TRBJ1-1; no reliable D call. The CDR3 consists of 12 residues. V was cut by 2 bases and J by 8 bases, with 12 bases left in between. Germline CDR1 DFQATT, CDR2 SNEGSKA (reference sequence). The CDR3 loop reads CSARKDTPEAFF. For the CDR3, the DNA is TGCAGTGCTAGAAAAGACACACCGGAAGCTTTCTTT.

For this clonotype: Being one base from a much bigger clone, this may be a read error. The CDR3 DNA reads as TGCAGCGTTGGACTAGTGGTTGGCACAGATACGCGGTATTTT. Translated: CSVGLVVGTDTRYF. The genes are TRBV29-1 and TRBJ2-3; the D gene is possibly TRBD2 (6 bases). In germline, CDR1 is SQVTM, CDR2 ANQGSEA. The CDR3 loop spans 14 amino acids.

This clonotype was picked up a small number of times. The chain employs TRBV7-3 and TRBJ2-1; TRBD2 matches 10 bases. Looked up from germline, CDR1 is SGHTA and CDR2 is FQGTGA. Trimming at V came to 2 bases and at J to 9 bases, leaving 7 bases not matched to a gene. The CDR3 sequence is 15 residues long. CDR3 in DNA: TGTGCCAGCAGCTTAGCACTAGCGGGGCAGGGTGAGCAGTTCTTC. Its translation: CASSLALAGQGEQFF.

This clonotype was seen a few times. V usage is TRBV4-3 and J usage is TRBJ2-2; the D is unclear. Germline-derived CDR1 and CDR2 are LGHNA and YSLEER. CDR3 length: 16 amino acids. Trimming pared 1 base from V and 5 bases from J, leaving 14 bases between. The CDR3 DNA reads as TGCGCCAGCAGCCAAGGGAGAGTGGTACTAACCGGGGAGCTGTTTTTT. Translating gives CASSQGRVVLTGELFF.